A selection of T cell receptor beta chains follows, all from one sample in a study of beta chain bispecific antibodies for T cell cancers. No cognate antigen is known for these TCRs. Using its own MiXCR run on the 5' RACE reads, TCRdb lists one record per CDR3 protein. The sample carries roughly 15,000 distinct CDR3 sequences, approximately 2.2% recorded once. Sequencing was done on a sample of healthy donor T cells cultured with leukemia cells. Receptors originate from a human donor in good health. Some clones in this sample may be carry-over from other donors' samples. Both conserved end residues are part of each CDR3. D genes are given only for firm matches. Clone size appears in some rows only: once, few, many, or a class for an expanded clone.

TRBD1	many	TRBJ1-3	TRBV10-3	TGTGCCATCAGTGATCCTTCGGTGGCAGGGGGCTCTGGAAACACCATATATTTT	CAISDPSVAGGSGNTIYF
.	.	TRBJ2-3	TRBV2	TGTGCCAGCAGCCGTCGGGACACGATCACAGATACGCAGTATTTT	CASSRRDTITDTQYF
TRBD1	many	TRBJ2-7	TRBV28	TGTGCCAGCAGTCAAAGGGACAGGGAGTTCGAGCAGTACTTC	CASSQRDREFEQYF
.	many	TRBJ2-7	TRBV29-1	TGCAGCGTTGAAGGGAGCTCCTACGAGCAGTACTTC	CSVEGSSYEQYF
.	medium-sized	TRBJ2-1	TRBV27	TGTGCCAGCAGTTTAGACAGGTCATACAATGAGCAGTTCTTC	CASSLDRSYNEQFF
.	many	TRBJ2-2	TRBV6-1	TGTGCCAGCAGTGTGGAAGGTTCCGGCACCGGGGAGCTGTTTTTT	CASSVEGSGTGELFF
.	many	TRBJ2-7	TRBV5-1	TGCGCCAGCAGCTTTACTGGGACGGAAACCTACGAGCAGTACTTC	CASSFTGTETYEQYF
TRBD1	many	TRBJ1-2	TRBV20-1	TGCAGTGCTAGAACTTTGGACAGGGGCAATGGCTACACCTTC	CSARTLDRGNGYTF
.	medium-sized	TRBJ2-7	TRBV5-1	TGCGCCAGCAGCTCCACAGAAGGCTACGAGCAGTACTTC	CASSSTEGYEQYF
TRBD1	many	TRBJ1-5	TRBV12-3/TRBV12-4	TGTGCCAGCAGATATACAGGGGGAAATCAGCCCCAGCATTTT	CASRYTGGNQPQHF
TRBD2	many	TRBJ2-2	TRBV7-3	TGTGCCAGCAGCTTAGGAGCGGGGGCCCCGAACACCGGGGAGCTGTTTTTT	CASSLGAGAPNTGELFF
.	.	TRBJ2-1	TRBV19	TGTGCCAGTAGGCAGCGCGTGGCGGAGGAGCAGTTCTTC	CASRQRVAEEQFF
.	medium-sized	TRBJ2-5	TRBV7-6	TGTGCCAGCAGCTTAGGATGGGGGGTACAAGAGACCCAGTACTTC	CASSLGWGVQETQYF
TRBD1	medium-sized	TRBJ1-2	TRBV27	TGTGCCAGCAGTTACTACACAGGGGATGGCTACACCTTC	CASSYYTGDGYTF
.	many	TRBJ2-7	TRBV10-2	TGCGCCAGCAGGCTCGGACAGTTATACGAGCAGTACTTC	CASRLGQLYEQYF
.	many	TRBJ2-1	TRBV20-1	TGCAGTGCTAAGGGTGGGGGCTCCTACAATGAGCAGTTCTTC	CSAKGGGSYNEQFF
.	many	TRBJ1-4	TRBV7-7	TGTGCTAGCACCCTGGGTACCCACCCTAATGAAAAACTGTTTTTT	CASTLGTHPNEKLFF
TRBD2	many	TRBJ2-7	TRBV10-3	TGTGCCATCAGCAGCGCGGGGGGGAGCGAGCAGTACTTC	CAISSAGGSEQYF
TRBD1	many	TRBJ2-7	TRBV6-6	TGTGCCAGCAGTGTTGACAGGGGTCCCTACGAGCAGTACTTC	CASSVDRGPYEQYF
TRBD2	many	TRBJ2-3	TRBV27	TGTGCCAGCAGTCTCTTAGCGGGGGAGACCACAGATACGCAGTATTTT	CASSLLAGETTDTQYF